One and the same sample provided the 17 T cell receptor beta chains below, sequenced in a study of CD8 T cells in Susac syndrome. RNA in amounts of about 0.5 to 1 ug was reverse transcribed with random hexamers. TCRdb re-analysed the immunoSEQ multiplex PCR reads in MiXCR, keeping a single row per CDR3 protein. The sample consists of approximately 190,000 distinct CDR3 sequences, around 95% of them appearing once. Sequencing used CD8+ T cells from PBMCs. The receptors come from a human donor with Susac syndrome.

The rearrangement joins TRBV13 to TRBJ1-1; D is uncertain. The CDR3 has 17 residues. V lost 4 bases, J lost 1 base, and 19 bases lay in between. CDR1 and CDR2 (germline): PRHDT, FYEKMQ (reference sequence). The CDR3 nucleotides read TGTGCCAGCAGCTCCCCGATGAACCCGGAAGAGAACACTGAAGCTTTCTTT. Protein: CASSSPMNPEENTEAFF.

This rearrangement joins TRBV30 to TRBJ1-2, with a weak D call TRBD1 (5 bases). V lost 0 bases to trimming and J lost 0 bases, with 11 bases between them. Germline V lookup: CDR1 GTSNPN, CDR2 SVGIG (reference sequence). CDR3 length: 15 amino acids. CDR3 residues: CAWSVPDTTNYGYTF. DNA for the CDR3: TGTGCCTGGAGTGTACCGGACACCACTAACTATGGCTACACCTTC.

This rearrangement joins TRBV2 to TRBJ2-7; D gene uncertain. V was clipped by 7 bases and J by 2 bases, with 9 bases between them. The CDR3 has 12 amino acids. CDR1 and CDR2 from the germline V gene are SNHLY and FYNNEI. The DNA for the CDR3 is TGTGCCAGCACTGGCGGAGCCTACGAGCAGTACTTC. Its translation: CASTGGAYEQYF.

The chain has TRBV19 and TRBJ2-5; TRBD1 aligns across 8 bases. Per germline, CDR1 LNHDA and CDR2 SQIVND (reference sequence). Trimming cost V 6 bases and J 5 bases; bases outside gene matches: 5. This CDR3 has 13 amino acids. The CDR3 coding sequence is TGTGCCAGTAGGGACAGGGTCGGGGAGACCCAGTACTTC. Protein: CASRDRVGETQYF.

This chain links TRBV7-8 with TRBJ1-1; D uncertain. V dropped 3 bases and J dropped 2 bases, with 4 bases sitting between them. CDR1 is SGHVS and CDR2 is FQNEAQ in the germline V gene. This CDR3 contains 12 residues. The CDR3 region is CASSFTNTEAFF. The CDR3 DNA reads TGTGCCAGCAGCTTCACAAACACTGAAGCTTTCTTT.

This chain joins TRBV9 and TRBJ1-3; 7 nucleotides line up with TRBD1. The V gene's germline CDR1 is SGDLS and CDR2 YYNGEE. The CDR3 length is 16 residues. Losses at the gene ends were 3 bases for V and 0 bases for J; bases not matched to a gene: 6. The CDR3 is CASSERTGDSGNTIYF. CDR3 coding DNA: TGTGCCAGCAGCGAGAGGACAGGAGACTCTGGAAACACCATATATTTT.

This chain uses TRBV9 with TRBJ2-5; unclear D gene. Trimming removed 4 bases at V and 7 bases at J, with 11 bases between. This CDR3 is built from 12 residues. Per the germline V gene, CDR1 is SGDLS and CDR2 is YYNGEE. The CDR3 reads CASSLETGTQYF. Here the CDR3 DNA reads TGTGCCAGCAGCCTAGAAACGGGGACCCAGTACTTC.

The chain is built from TRBV27 and TRBJ2-6; 9 bases are a match to TRBD1. The CDR3 is 19 amino acids. CDR1 and CDR2 (germline): MNHEY, SMNVEV (reference sequence). The trim removed 5 bases at V and 2 bases at J, leaving 13 bases unmatched. CDR3 coding DNA: TGTGCCAGCAGTCCCCCCCCTTGGGGGACAGGGACTGGGGCCAACGTCCTGACTTTC. This encodes CASSPPPWGTGTGANVLTF.

The rearrangement links TRBV2 to TRBJ2-4; TRBD1 matches 9 bases. The CDR3 totals 15 residues. After removal of 6 bases from V and 0 bases from J, the junction contained 3 bases not matched to a gene. The V gene's germline CDR1 is SNHLY and CDR2 FYNNEI. The CDR3 here is CASRGTGIAKNIQYF. CDR3 DNA: TGTGCCAGCAGGGGGACAGGGATAGCCAAAAACATTCAGTACTTC.

The chain recombines TRBV10-3 with TRBJ2-2, with 10 bases that match TRBD1. Trimming took 10 bases from V and 3 from J; bases not matched to a gene: 8. This CDR3 has 15 residues. Looked up from germline, CDR1 is ENHRY and CDR2 is SYGVKD. The CDR3 DNA reads TGTGCCACCAACCTCGGACAGGGGGACACCGGGGAGCTGTTTTTT. Amino acid sequence: CATNLGQGDTGELFF.

The DNA of the CDR3 is TGTGCCAGCAGCGTAAACAACCGGGGACTCCTCTACGAGCAGTACTTC. Translation gives CASSVNNRGLLYEQYF. This chain links TRBV9 with TRBJ2-7; TRBD2 might be the D (6 bases). The CDR3 is made up of 16 amino acids. The germline gives CDR1 SGDLS, CDR2 YYNGEE. V was cut by 1 base and J by 3 bases, with 17 bases left in between.

This rearrangement joins TRBV4-1 to TRBJ2-3; D not resolved. Deletions cut 0 bases from V and 9 bases from J, with 10 bases between. The CDR3 runs to 13 residues. Germline CDR1 is MGHRA and CDR2 is YSYEKL. The CDR3 DNA reads as TGCGCCAGCAGCCAAGATCACGGAGACACGCAGTATTTT. It is translated as CASSQDHGDTQYF.

The rearrangement links TRBV24-1 to TRBJ1-1; TRBD1 is a possible D gene (5 bases). Trimming pared 12 bases from V and 9 bases from J, leaving 16 bases between. Germline V gene data show CDR1 as KGHDR and CDR2 as SFDVKD. This CDR3 comprises 11 residues. CDR3 in amino acids: CAAGRIPKAFF. The CDR3 nucleotides are TGTGCCGCGGGGCGGATTCCCAAAGCTTTCTTT.

V is TRBV18 and J is TRBJ2-6; D possibly corresponds to TRBD1 (6 bases). CDR1 is KGHSH, CDR2 LQKENI, per germline. This CDR3 region has 19 residues. V was shortened by 5 bases and J by 4 bases, with 24 bases between the two germline ends. The CDR3 DNA is TGTGCCAGCTCAAGCCAGCAGACAGGAGTAGTTTCGGGGGCCAACGTCCTGACTTTC. This sequence encodes CASSSQQTGVVSGANVLTF.

This clonotype was seen once. V gene TRBV12-3 or TRBV12-4 combines with J gene TRBJ1-2; perhaps TRBD1 as D (6 bases). V gave up 5 bases and J gave up 4 bases, with 20 bases separating them. This CDR3 comprises 16 residues. The chain's CDR3 is CASSPAVGQPLYGYTF. CDR3 DNA: TGTGCCAGCAGTCCGGCCGTAGGACAGCCACTCTATGGCTACACCTTC.

The V gene is TRBV23-1, the J gene TRBJ2-5, with a tentative D call TRBD2 (6 bases). TRBV23-1 is an ORF, with its function uncertain. The CDR3 is 14 amino acids. Trimming removed 0 bases from V and 5 bases from J, with 10 bases in between. The CDR3 loop is CASSQSNRGETQYF. Here the CDR3 DNA reads TGCGCCAGCAGTCAATCAAACCGGGGGGAGACCCAGTACTTC.

This chain joins TRBV29-1 and TRBJ1-1; a possible D gene is TRBD1 (6 bases). The CDR3 extends over 12 amino acids. The germline V gene encodes CDR1 SQVTM and CDR2 ANQGSEA. The V end was cut by 3 bases, the J end by 4 bases, with 9 bases between. CDR3 nucleotides: TGCAGCGTTGAGGAGGGGGGCACTGAAGCTTTCTTT. It encodes CSVEEGGTEAFF.